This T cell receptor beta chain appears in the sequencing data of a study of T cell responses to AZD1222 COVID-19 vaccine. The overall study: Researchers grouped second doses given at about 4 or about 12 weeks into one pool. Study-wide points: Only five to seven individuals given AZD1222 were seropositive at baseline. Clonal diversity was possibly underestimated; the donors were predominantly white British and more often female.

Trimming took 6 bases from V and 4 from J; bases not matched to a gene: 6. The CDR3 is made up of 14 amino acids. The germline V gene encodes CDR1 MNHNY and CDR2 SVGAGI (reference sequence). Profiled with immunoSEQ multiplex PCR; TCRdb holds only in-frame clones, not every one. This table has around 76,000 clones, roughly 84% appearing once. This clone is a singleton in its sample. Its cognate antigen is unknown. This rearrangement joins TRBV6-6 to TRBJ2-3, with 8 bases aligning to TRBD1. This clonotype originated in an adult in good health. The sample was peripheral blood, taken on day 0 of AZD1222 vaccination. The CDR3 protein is CASRTTGAADTQYF. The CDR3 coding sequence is TGTGCCAGCAGGACGACAGGGGCCGCAGATACGCAGTATTTT.